This TCR beta chain was recovered during a study of blood T cell repertoires in COVID-19. The CDR3 runs 13 residues. V was clipped by 5 bases and J by 7 bases, with 12 bases between them. Germline V gene sequence: CDR1 LNHDA, CDR2 SQIVND (reference sequence). Only in-frame clones appear in the TCRdb table, and some are missing; sequencing was by immunoSEQ multiplex PCR. The data show about 200,000 clones, around 82% seen once. The receptor's source is a man aged 40-55 years who had recovered from COVID-19. The genes are TRBV19 and TRBJ1-5; D unresolved. Input material: PBMCs or T cells enriched from blood (not recorded which). The CDR3 region is CASSWEGMQPQHF. For the CDR3, the DNA is TGTGCCAGTAGTTGGGAGGGAATGCAGCCCCAGCATTTT.